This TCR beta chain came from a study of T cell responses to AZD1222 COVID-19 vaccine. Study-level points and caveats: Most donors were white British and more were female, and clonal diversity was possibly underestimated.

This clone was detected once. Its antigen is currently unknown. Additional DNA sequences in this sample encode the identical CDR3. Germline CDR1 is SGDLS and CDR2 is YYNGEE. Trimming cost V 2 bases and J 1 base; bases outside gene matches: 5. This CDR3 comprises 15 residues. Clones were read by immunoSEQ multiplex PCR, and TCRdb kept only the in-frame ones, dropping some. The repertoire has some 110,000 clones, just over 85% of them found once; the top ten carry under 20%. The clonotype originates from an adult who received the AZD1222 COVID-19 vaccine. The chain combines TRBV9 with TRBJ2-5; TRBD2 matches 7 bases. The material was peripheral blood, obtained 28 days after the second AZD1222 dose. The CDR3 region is CASSVSGGPQETQYF. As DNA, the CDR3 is TGTGCCAGCAGCGTCTCGGGAGGACCCCAAGAGACCCAGTACTTC.